These 21 T cell receptor beta chains were all obtained from the same sample, sequenced in a study of cytomegalovirus exposure and HLA in healthy donors. The PCR ran on 60 Vbeta and 13 Jbeta primers. Profiled with immunoSEQ multiplex PCR; TCRdb holds only in-frame clones, not every one. Of some 120,000 clones detected, 75% to 85% appear once; the ten largest clones hold approximately 10%. Sequencing input: PBMCs. The receptor source for this set is a male donor in good health and CMV-seropositive.

The chain has TRBV4-2 and TRBJ1-3; D ambiguous. This CDR3 is built from 13 residues. CDR1 and CDR2 (germline): LGHNA, YNFKEQ. The V end lost 0 bases, the J end lost 4 bases, and 4 bases lay between the germline ends. CDR3 coding DNA: TGTGCCAGCAGCCAAGAACGGGGAAACACCATATATTTT. Encoded protein: CASSQERGNTIYF.

The V and J genes are TRBV6-5 and TRBJ1-5; the D is unclear. Trimming stripped 5 bases from V and 7 bases from J, with 9 bases between. In germline, CDR1 is MNHEY, CDR2 SVGAGI. The CDR3 runs to 12 residues. The CDR3 reads CASSGPGQPQHF. CDR3 bases: TGTGCCAGCAGTGGCCCGGGACAGCCCCAGCATTTT.

With regard to this clone: Additional DNA sequences in this sample encode the identical CDR3. The chain employs TRBV7-2 and TRBJ1-1; D gene uncertain. V was cut by 2 bases and J by 1 base, with 5 bases left in between. Germline CDR1 reads SGHTA; CDR2 reads FQGNSA. The CDR3 is 13 amino acids. The CDR3 region is CASSLRGNTEAFF. CDR3 DNA sequence: TGTGCCAGCAGCTTACGCGGGAACACTGAAGCTTTCTTT.

This clone was found once. The CDR3: CASSVTSGRFDEQFF. The CDR3 coding sequence is TGTGCCAGCAGCGTGACTAGCGGGAGATTCGATGAGCAGTTCTTC. This chain links TRBV9 with TRBJ2-1, with 12 bases matching TRBD2. V lost 2 bases, J lost 8 bases, and 5 bases stayed unmatched. Per germline, CDR1 SGDLS and CDR2 YYNGEE. This CDR3 has 15 amino acids. Using reference TRBV9 and TRBJ2-1 for the parts outside the CDR3, the full variable domain is DSGVTQTPKHLITATGQRVTLRCSPRSGDLSVYWYQQSLDQGLQFLIQYYNGEERAKGNILERFSAQQFPDLHSELNLSSLELGDSALYFCASSVTSGRFDEQFFGPGTRLTVL.

The chain carries TRBV9 and TRBJ1-5, with unresolved D. The CDR3 has 14 residues. Germline V lookup: CDR1 SGDLS, CDR2 YYNGEE. Trimming stripped 4 bases from V and 1 base from J, with 9 bases between. The CDR3 nucleotides read TGTGCCAGCAGCAAGGGAGGAAGCAATCAGCCCCAGCATTTT. This gives the protein CASSKGGSNQPQHF.

The chain combines TRBV7-6 with TRBJ2-1; D uncertain. V lost 0 bases and J lost 8, with 8 bases in between. The V gene's germline CDR1 is SGHVS and CDR2 FNYEAQ. CDR3 size: 13 residues. The CDR3 bases are TGTGCCAGCAGCTTAGCAAGCCCGGATGAGCAGTTCTTC. The encoded protein is CASSLASPDEQFF.

This sequence joins TRBV4-3 and TRBJ2-5; 7 bases are a match to TRBD2. With the DNA end fitting TRBJ2-7 better, the J assignment may be wrong. The germline V gene has CDR1 LGHNA and CDR2 YSLEER. This CDR3 has 15 amino acids. The CDR3 nucleotides read TGCGCCAGCAGCCAAGATCTGGGGGGGAGGTACGAGCAGTACTTC. Its translation: CASSQDLGGRYEQYF.

The CDR3 sequence: CASSLWQDTEAFF. CDR3 DNA sequence: TGCGCCAGCAGCTTGTGGCAGGACACTGAAGCTTTCTTT. The chain couples TRBV5-1 to TRBJ1-1, with unresolved D. CDR1 SGHRS and CDR2 YFSETQ come from the germline V gene. This CDR3 is 13 amino acids long. V lost 1 base to trimming and J lost 3 bases, with 7 bases between them. Together with reference TRBV5-1 and TRBJ1-1, the CDR3 gives the full variable domain: KAGVTQTPRYLIKTRGQQVTLSCSPISGHRSVSWYQQTPGQGLQFLFEYFSETQRNKGNFPGRFSGRQFSNSRSEMNVSTLELGDSALYLCASSLWQDTEAFFGQGTRLTVV.

The V gene is TRBV10-3, the J gene TRBJ1-4; 9 nucleotides line up with TRBD1. The germline V gene encodes CDR1 ENHRY and CDR2 SYGVKD. Trimming removed 10 bases from V and 10 bases from J; junction bases left unmatched: 7. The CDR3 runs 12 residues. CDR3 coding DNA: TGTGCCACTGGGACAGGGAACTCAAAACTGTTTTTT. Translating it yields CATGTGNSKLFF.

For this clone: Other nucleotide sequences from this sample produce the same CDR3. This chain uses TRBV5-4 with TRBJ2-7; D might be TRBD2 (6 bases). Germline V gene data show CDR1 as SGHNT and CDR2 as YYREEE (reference sequence). This CDR3 is built from 15 residues. The ends were cut back, 4 bases at V and 1 base at J, with 15 bases in the middle. This CDR3 is CASSLGRGLSYEQYF. DNA for the CDR3: TGTGCCAGCAGCCTGGGGCGGGGTCTATCCTACGAGCAGTACTTC.

The V call is TRBV28, the J call TRBJ2-1; D is possibly TRBD2 (5 bases). Germline CDR1 and CDR2: MDHEN and SYDVKM. With 3 bases removed from V and 7 bases from J, the gap between germline ends came to 13 bases. The CDR3 spans 14 residues. CDR3 coding DNA: TGTGCCAGCAGTTTTTTCCAGCGGACTAATGAGCAGTTCTTC. This sequence encodes CASSFFQRTNEQFF.

The chain recombines TRBV9 with TRBJ1-1, with D unclear. The germline V and J ends were trimmed by 3 bases and 6 bases, with 12 bases remaining between them. CDR1 is SGDLS, CDR2 YYNGEE, per germline. This CDR3 region has 13 residues. CDR3 nucleotides: TGTGCCAGCAGCGGGCCCCGGGTTTCTGAAGCTTTCTTT. This sequence encodes CASSGPRVSEAFF.

This chain joins TRBV29-1 and TRBJ2-2, with TRBD2 matching over 9 bases. The CDR3 length is 15 residues. The germline CDR1 and CDR2 sequences are SQVTM and ANQGSEA. V gave up 3 bases and J gave up 1 base; unmatched junction bases: 3. The CDR3 DNA follows: TGCAGCGTTGATCTAGCGGGGAAGAACACCGGGGAGCTGTTTTTT. This translates into CSVDLAGKNTGELFF.

The chain carries TRBV19 and TRBJ2-5; 11 bases are a match to TRBD1. V shed 4 bases and J 5 bases; nucleotides not matched to a gene: 6. CDR3 length equals 15 residues. Germline V gene data show CDR1 as LNHDA and CDR2 as SQIVND (reference sequence). The CDR3 loop reads CASSKGQGAGETQYF. The DNA of the CDR3 is TGTGCCAGTAGTAAAGGACAGGGGGCAGGGGAGACCCAGTACTTC.

This rearrangement joins TRBV28 to TRBJ2-3, with 9 bases lining up with TRBD1. V lost 2 bases to trimming and J lost 0 bases; unmatched junction nucleotides: 12. This CDR3 has 19 amino acids. Looked up from germline, CDR1 is MDHEN and CDR2 is SYDVKM. The CDR3 protein is CASSLGPGQGPSSTDTQYF. CDR3 sequence (DNA): TGTGCCAGCAGTTTAGGGCCGGGACAGGGCCCCTCTAGCACAGATACGCAGTATTTT.

This clone occurred a few times. The CDR3 DNA reads TGTGCCAGCAGCTTCCTTACTAGCGTCGAGACCCAGTACTTC. It encodes CASSFLTSVETQYF. The V and J genes are TRBV11-2 and TRBJ2-5, with 7 bases that match TRBD2. Trimming took 3 bases from V and 5 from J; bases not matched to a gene: 6. The CDR3 length is 14 residues. CDR1 is SGHAT and CDR2 is FQNNGV in the germline V gene.

This clone was found a few times. This sequence joins TRBV19 and TRBJ2-1; TRBD2 matches 12 bases. CDR3 size: 16 residues. Germline values: CDR1 LNHDA, CDR2 SQIVND (reference sequence). Losses at the gene ends were 5 bases for V and 9 bases for J; bases not matched to a gene: 11. Here the CDR3 reads CASSAQSSGRASEQFF. The CDR3 nucleotides read TGTGCCAGTAGTGCTCAGTCTAGCGGGAGGGCCAGTGAGCAGTTCTTC.

The genes are TRBV7-2 and TRBJ2-7; no reliable D call. Germline CDR1 is SGHTA and CDR2 is FQGNSA. The germline V and J ends were trimmed by 1 base and 1 base, with 8 bases remaining between them. The length of the CDR3 is 14 residues. CDR3: CASSLGVLSYEQYF. In DNA, the CDR3 is TGTGCCAGCAGCTTAGGTGTCTTATCCTACGAGCAGTACTTC.

The chain links TRBV28 to TRBJ2-5, with 7 bases lining up with TRBD1. The CDR3 length is 15 residues. V was clipped by 7 bases and J by 5 bases; unmatched bases: 13. The germline V gene encodes CDR1 MDHEN and CDR2 SYDVKM. The CDR3 region is CASTYGDRFSETQYF. Here the CDR3 DNA reads TGTGCCAGCACTTACGGGGACAGATTTTCGGAGACCCAGTACTTC.

This sequence joins TRBV28 and TRBJ2-1; 13 bases map to TRBD2. Germline trimming cut 5 bases from V and 5 bases from J; bases unmatched to any gene: 9. Germline CDR1 MDHEN, CDR2 SYDVKM. This CDR3 is 17 amino acids long. CDR3 loop: CASSLLTSGRYDNEQFF. The CDR3 region has the DNA TGTGCCAGCAGTCTACTGACTAGCGGGAGGTACGACAATGAGCAGTTCTTC.

This rearrangement joins TRBV27 to TRBJ2-5, with a tentative D call TRBD1 (6 bases). The assigned J gene may be wrong: the sequence end matches TRBJ2-7 better. From germline, CDR1 is MNHEY and CDR2 SMNVEV (reference sequence). This CDR3 has 15 residues. This chain's CDR3 is CASSLFGQGYYEQYF. In DNA, the CDR3 is TGTGCCAGCAGTTTATTCGGGCAGGGGTACTACGAGCAGTACTTC.